The clone carrying this TCR beta chain has just a few counts. These data are taken from a study of liver allograft versus peripheral blood T cells. Turning to the study itself: The authors compared T cell receptor repertoires in transplanted livers with recipients' peripheral blood repertoires.

Each CDR3 protein gets one entry after TCRdb re-called the reads with MiXCR. This sample has roughly 9,000 distinct CDR3 sequences; roughly a sixth occur once, and the top ten carry roughly 1.9%. Trimming cost V 4 bases and J 0 bases, with 12 bases left between them. CDR1 and CDR2 (germline): SGHTA, FQGNSA. CDR3 length: 16 amino acids. This clonotype was sampled from a human patient who had a liver transplant. Some T cells may originate from the graft donor. J is TRBJ2-2 and V is TRBV7-2, with D possibly TRBD1 on 7 matching bases. For the CDR3, the DNA is TGTGCCAGCAGCTCCAGGGGGGTCCCGAACACCGGGGAGCTGTTTTTT. As protein: CASSSRGVPNTGELFF.